This T cell receptor (beta chain) came from a study of blood T cells in healthy people across ages. This CDR3 comprises 15 residues. Trimming cost V 7 bases and J 3 bases, with 16 bases left between them. CDR1 and CDR2 from the germline V gene are SEHNR and FQNEAQ (reference sequence). It was with a sample-barcoded 5' primer and a J-beta primer mix that a second PCR of about 6 to 12 cycles was run. Via MiXCR, TCRdb re-called the 5' RACE reads, giving one row per CDR3 protein. The sample consists of 780,000 or so distinct CDR3 sequences, approximately 60% of them appearing once. This rearrangement joins TRBV7-9 to TRBJ2-1; a possible D gene is TRBD2 (5 bases). The TCR sequence derives from a man in his forties in good health. The sample comprised blood. The CDR3 DNA is TGTGCCAGCACCCCAGTGGGAAGCGGCTACAATGAGCAGTTCTTC. This translates into CASTPVGSGYNEQFF.